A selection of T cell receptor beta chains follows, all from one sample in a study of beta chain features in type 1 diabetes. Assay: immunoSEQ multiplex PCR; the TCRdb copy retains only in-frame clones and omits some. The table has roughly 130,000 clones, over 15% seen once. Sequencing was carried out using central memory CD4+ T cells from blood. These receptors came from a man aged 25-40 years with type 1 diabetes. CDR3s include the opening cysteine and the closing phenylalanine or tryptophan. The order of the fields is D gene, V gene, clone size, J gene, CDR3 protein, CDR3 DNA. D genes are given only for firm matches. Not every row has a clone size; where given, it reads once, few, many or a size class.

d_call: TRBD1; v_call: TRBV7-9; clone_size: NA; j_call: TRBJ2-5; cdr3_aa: CASSLGGQQETQYF; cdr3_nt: TGTGCCAGCAGCTTAGGGGGACAGCAAGAGACCCAGTACTTC
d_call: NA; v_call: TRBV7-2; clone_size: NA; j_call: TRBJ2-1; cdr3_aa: CASSSVRNEQFF; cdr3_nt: TGTGCCAGCAGCTCTGTCCGTAATGAGCAGTTCTTC
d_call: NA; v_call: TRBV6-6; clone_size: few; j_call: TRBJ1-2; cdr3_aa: CASSYFKPADGYTF; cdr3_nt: TGTGCCAGCAGCTATTTCAAGCCGGCGGATGGCTACACCTTC
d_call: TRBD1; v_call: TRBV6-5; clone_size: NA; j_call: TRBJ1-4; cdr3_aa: CASSRDRVKEKLFF; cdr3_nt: TGTGCCAGCAGTCGCGACAGGGTAAAAGAAAAACTGTTTTTT
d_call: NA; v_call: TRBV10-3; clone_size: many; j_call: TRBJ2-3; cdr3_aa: CAVTSSGADTQYF; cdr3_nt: TGTGCCGTGACGTCGAGTGGCGCAGATACGCAGTATTTT
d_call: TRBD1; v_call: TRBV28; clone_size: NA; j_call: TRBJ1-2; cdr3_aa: CASSLSGDSPTGGYTF; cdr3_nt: TGCGCCAGCAGTTTATCTGGGGACAGCCCTACGGGCGGCTACACCTTC
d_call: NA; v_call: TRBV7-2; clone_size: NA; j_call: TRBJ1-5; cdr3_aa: CASSFGTGTHHQPQHF; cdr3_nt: TGTGCCAGCAGCTTCGGTACCGGGACACATCATCAGCCCCAGCATTTT
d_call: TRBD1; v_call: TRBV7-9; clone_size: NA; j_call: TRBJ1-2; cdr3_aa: CASSSSDRGSSGYTF; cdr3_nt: TGTGCCAGCAGCTCCTCGGACAGGGGGTCTAGTGGCTACACCTTC
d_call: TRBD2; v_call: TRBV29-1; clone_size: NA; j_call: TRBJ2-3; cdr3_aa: CSVGAAGGNTDTQYF; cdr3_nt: TGCAGCGTTGGAGCAGCGGGGGGTAACACAGATACGCAGTATTTT
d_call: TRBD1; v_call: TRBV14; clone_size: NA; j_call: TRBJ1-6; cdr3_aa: CASSQEGTGRSPLHF; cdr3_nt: TGTGCCAGCAGCCAAGAAGGGACAGGGCGTTCACCCCTCCACTTT
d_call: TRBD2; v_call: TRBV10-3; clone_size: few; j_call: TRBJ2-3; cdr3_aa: CARYSGPLRDTQYF; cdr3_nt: TGTGCCAGGTATAGCGGGCCCTTAAGGGATACGCAGTATTTT
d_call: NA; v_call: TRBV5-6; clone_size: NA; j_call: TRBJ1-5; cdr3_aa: CASSFGAGNQPQHF; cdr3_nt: TGTGCCAGCAGCTTTGGGGCAGGCAATCAGCCCCAGCATTTT
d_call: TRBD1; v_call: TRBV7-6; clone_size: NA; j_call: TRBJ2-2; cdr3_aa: CASSSRQGAGELFF; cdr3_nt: TGTGCCAGCAGCTCTCGACAGGGGGCCGGGGAGCTGTTTTTT
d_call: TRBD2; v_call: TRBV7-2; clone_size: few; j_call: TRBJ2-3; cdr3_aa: CASSPGTSGVRDTQYF; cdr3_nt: TGTGCCAGCAGCCCCGGGACTAGCGGGGTTAGAGATACGCAGTATTTT
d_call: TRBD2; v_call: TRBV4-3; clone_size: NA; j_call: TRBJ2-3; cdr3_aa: CASSPRGGLALSTQYF; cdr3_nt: TGCGCCAGCAGCCCCAGAGGGGGACTAGCGCTAAGTACGCAGTATTTT
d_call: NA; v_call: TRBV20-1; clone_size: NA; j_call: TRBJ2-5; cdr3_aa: CSAIFLETQYF; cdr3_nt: TGCAGTGCTATTTTCTTAGAGACCCAGTACTTC
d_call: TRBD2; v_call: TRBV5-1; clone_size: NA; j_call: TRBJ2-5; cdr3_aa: CASSLKTSGETQYF; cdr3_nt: TGCGCCAGCAGCTTGAAGACTAGCGGAGAGACCCAGTACTTC
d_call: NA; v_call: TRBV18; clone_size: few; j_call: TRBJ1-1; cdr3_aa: CASSPEQGWSMNTEAFF; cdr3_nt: TGTGCCAGCTCACCCGAACAGGGTTGGTCGATGAACACTGAAGCTTTCTTT
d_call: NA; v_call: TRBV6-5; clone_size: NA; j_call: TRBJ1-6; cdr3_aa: CASRGNSPLHF; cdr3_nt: TGTGCCAGCAGAGGAAATTCACCCCTCCACTTT
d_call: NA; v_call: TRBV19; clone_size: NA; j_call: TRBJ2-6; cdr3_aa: CAIRGSGANVLTF; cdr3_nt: TGTGCCATCAGAGGTTCTGGGGCCAACGTCCTGACTTTC
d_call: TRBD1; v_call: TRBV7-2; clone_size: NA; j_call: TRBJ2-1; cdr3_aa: CASSPETGASYNEQFF; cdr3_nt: TGTGCCAGCAGCCCGGAGACAGGGGCTTCCTACAATGAGCAGTTCTTC
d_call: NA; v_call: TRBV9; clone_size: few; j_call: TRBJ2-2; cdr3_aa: CASSVGSGDTGELFF; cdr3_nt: TGTGCCAGCAGCGTAGGCAGTGGGGACACCGGGGAGCTGTTTTTT
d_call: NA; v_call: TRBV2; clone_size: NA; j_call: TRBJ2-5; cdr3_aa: CASSEQGGQETQYF; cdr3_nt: TGTGCCAGCAGTGAACAGGGGGGCCAAGAGACCCAGTACTTC
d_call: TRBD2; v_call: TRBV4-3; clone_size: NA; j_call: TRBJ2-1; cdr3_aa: CASSPSEREGENEQFF; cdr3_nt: TGCGCCAGCTCCCCTAGCGAGCGGGAGGGAGAGAATGAGCAGTTCTTC
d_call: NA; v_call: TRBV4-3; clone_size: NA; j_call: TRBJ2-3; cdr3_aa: CASSQSFADTQYF; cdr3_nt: TGCGCCAGCAGCCAGAGTTTCGCAGATACGCAGTATTTT
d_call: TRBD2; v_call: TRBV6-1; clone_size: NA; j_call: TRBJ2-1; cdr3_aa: CASSVYRLAKSGEQFF; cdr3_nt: TGTGCCAGCAGTGTTTACAGACTAGCAAAGTCAGGCGAGCAGTTCTTC
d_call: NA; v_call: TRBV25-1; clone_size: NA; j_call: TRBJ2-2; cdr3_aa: CASPPGTGELFF; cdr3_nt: TGTGCCAGCCCTCCCGGAACCGGGGAGCTGTTTTTT
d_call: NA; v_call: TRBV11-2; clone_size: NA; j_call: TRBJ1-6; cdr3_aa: CASSLGTKWGITNSPLHF; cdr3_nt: TGTGCCAGCAGCTTAGGGACCAAATGGGGCATAACGAATTCACCCCTCCACTTT
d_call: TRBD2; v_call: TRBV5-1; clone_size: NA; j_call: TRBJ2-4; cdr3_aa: CASSLRTSGGYQAKNIQYF; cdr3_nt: TGCGCCAGCAGCTTGAGGACTAGCGGGGGCTACCAGGCCAAAAACATTCAGTACTTC
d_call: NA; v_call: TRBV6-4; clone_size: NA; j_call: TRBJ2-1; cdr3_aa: CASSEDPSSYNEQFF; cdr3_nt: TGTGCCAGCAGTGAAGACCCGAGCTCCTACAATGAGCAGTTCTTC
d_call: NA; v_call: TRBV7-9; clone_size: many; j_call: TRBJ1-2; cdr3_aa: CASSLEIENYGYTF; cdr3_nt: TGTGCCAGCAGCTTAGAGATAGAGAACTATGGCTACACCTTC
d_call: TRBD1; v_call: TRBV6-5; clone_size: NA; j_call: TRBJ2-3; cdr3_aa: CASSSGGAEADTQYF; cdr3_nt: TGTGCCAGCAGCTCAGGGGGCGCGGAGGCAGATACGCAGTATTTT
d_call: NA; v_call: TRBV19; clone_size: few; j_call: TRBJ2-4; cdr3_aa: CASSISRQRENIQYF; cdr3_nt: TGTGCCAGTAGTATCTCCCGACAGAGAGAAAACATTCAGTACTTC
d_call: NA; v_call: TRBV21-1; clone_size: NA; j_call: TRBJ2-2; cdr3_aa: CASSSTEGQGVPGELFF; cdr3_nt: TGTGCCAGCAGCTCTACCGAAGGACAGGGTGTACCCGGGGAGCTGTTTTTT
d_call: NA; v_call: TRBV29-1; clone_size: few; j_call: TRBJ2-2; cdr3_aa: CSVEGGSGPTGELFF; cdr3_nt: TGCAGCGTTGAAGGAGGGTCGGGGCCCACCGGGGAGCTGTTTTTT
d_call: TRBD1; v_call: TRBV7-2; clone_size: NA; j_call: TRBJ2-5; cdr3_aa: CASSLGSVLDRLQETQYF; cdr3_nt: TGTGCCAGCAGCTTAGGATCTGTATTGGACAGGCTACAAGAGACCCAGTACTTC
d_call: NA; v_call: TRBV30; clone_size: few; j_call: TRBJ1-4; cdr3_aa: CAWTTGVTGWFRQLMKNCFF; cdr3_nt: NA
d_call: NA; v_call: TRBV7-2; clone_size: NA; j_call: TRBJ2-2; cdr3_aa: CASSSQVTSTGELFF; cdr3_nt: TGTGCCAGCAGCTCCCAAGTGACCAGCACCGGGGAGCTGTTTTTT
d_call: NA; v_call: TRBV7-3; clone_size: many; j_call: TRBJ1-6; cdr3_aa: CASSQGSGQLNSPLHF; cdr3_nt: TGTGCCAGCAGCCAGGGGTCAGGACAGCTAAATTCACCCCTCCACTTT
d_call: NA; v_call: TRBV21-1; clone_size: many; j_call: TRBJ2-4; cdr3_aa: CASSQGFEPKNIQYF; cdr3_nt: TGTGCCAGCAGTCAGGGTTTCGAGCCCAAAAACATTCAGTACTTC
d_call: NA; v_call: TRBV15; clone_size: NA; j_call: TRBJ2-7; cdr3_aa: CATSRAVAGYEQYF; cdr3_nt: TGTGCCACCAGCAGAGCAGTCGCAGGGTACGAGCAGTACTTC
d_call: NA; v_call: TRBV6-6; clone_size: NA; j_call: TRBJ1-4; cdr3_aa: CASSRTTNSEKLFF; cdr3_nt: TGTGCCAGCAGCCGCACTACTAATAGTGAAAAACTGTTTTTT
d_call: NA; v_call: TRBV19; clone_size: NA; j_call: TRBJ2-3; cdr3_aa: CASSNGLISDTQYF; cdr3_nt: TGTGCCAGTAGTAATGGTCTAATCTCAGATACGCAGTATTTT
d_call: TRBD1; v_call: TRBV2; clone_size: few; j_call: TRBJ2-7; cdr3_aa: CASRTGDGTDEQYF; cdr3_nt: TGTGCCAGCCGGACAGGGGACGGGACTGACGAGCAGTACTTC
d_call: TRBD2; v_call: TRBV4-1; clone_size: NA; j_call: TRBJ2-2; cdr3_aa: CASSLASGVTGELFF; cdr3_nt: TGCGCCAGCAGCTTGGCTAGCGGGGTCACCGGGGAGCTGTTTTTT
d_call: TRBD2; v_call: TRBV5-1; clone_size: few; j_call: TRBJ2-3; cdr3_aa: CASRRTSGGDTQYF; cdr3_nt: TGCGCCAGCAGAAGGACTAGCGGGGGAGATACGCAGTATTTT
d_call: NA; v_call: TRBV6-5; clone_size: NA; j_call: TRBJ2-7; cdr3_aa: CASSGGTRGYEQYF; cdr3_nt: TGTGCCAGCAGTGGAGGGACCAGGGGCTACGAGCAGTACTTC
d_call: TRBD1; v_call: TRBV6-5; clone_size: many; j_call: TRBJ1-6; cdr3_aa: CASSGRDSPNSPLHF; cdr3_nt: TGTGCCAGCAGTGGAAGGGACAGTCCTAATTCACCCCTCCACTTT
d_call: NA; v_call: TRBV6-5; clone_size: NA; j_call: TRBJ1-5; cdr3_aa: CASSYSGVNQPQHF; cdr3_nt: TGTGCCAGCAGTTACTCTGGGGTAAATCAGCCCCAGCATTTT
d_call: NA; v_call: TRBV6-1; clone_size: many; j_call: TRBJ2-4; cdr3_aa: CASTRGNIQYF; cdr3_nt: TGTGCCAGCACCAGGGGAAACATTCAGTACTTC
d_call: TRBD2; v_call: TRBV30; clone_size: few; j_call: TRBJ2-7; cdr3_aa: CAWSVFGGGYEQYF; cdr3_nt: TGTGCCTGGAGTGTATTCGGCGGGGGCTACGAGCAGTACTTC
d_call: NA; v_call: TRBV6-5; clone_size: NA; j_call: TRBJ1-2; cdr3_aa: CASSDPSRYYGYTF; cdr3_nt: TGTGCCAGCAGTGACCCCTCCCGTTACTATGGCTACACCTTC
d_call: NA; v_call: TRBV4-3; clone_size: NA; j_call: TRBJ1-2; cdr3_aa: CASSLEGGANYGYTF; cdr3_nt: TGCGCCAGCAGCCTCGAGGGAGGGGCTAACTATGGCTACACCTTC
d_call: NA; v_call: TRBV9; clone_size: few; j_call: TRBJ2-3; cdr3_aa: CASSAHWGHSTDTQYF; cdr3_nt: TGTGCCAGCAGCGCCCACTGGGGACATAGCACAGATACGCAGTATTTT
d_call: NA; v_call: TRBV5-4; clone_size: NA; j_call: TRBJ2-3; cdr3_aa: CASSGRNTDTQYF; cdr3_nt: TGTGCCAGCAGCGGAAGAAACACAGATACGCAGTATTTT
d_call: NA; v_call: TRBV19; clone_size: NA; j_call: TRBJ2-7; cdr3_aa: CASSSQAGSYEQYF; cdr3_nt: TGTGCCAGTTCCTCTCAGGCGGGCTCCTACGAGCAGTACTTC
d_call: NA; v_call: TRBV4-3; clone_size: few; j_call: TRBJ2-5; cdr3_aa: CASSPLSGPGETQYF; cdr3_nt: TGCGCCAGCAGTCCACTCTCTGGGCCCGGAGAGACCCAGTACTTC
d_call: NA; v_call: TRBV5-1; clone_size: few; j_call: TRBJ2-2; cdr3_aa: CASSLEVRVSTGELFF; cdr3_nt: TGCGCCAGCAGCTTGGAGGTCAGGGTCTCCACCGGGGAGCTGTTTTTT